One sample yielded the 11 T cell receptor beta chains listed below, sequenced in a study of blood T cells in healthy people across ages. The second PCR ran roughly 6 to 12 cycles with a sample-barcoded 5' primer and J-beta primers. TCRdb re-analysed the 5' RACE reads in MiXCR, keeping a single row per CDR3 protein. The profile shows roughly 1.9 million distinct CDR3 sequences, around 40% of them singletons. Input material: blood. The receptors were sampled from a human donor in good health.

V is TRBV15 and J is TRBJ1-2, with 8 positions matching TRBD1. This CDR3 has 15 amino acids. The V gene end was trimmed by 6 bases and the J gene end by 4 bases; junction bases not matched to a gene: 10. Looked up from germline, CDR1 is LNHNV and CDR2 is YYDKDF (reference sequence). The CDR3 DNA reads as TGTGCCACCAGAAAAGACAGGGGAAATCGCTATGGCTACACCTTC. This translates into CATRKDRGNRYGYTF.

This clonotype was seen a few times. The rearrangement joins TRBV4-3 to TRBJ2-2; TRBD2 matches 11 bases. The CDR3 consists of 17 residues. V trimming: 5 bases; J trimming: 4 bases; junction bases outside the gene matches: 9. Germline V gene lookup returns CDR1 LGHNA and CDR2 YSLEER. CDR3 sequence: CASSDASGGLGTGELFF. The DNA of the CDR3 is TGCGCCAGCAGCGACGCTAGCGGGGGGCTGGGCACCGGGGAGCTGTTTTTT.

This clonotype was seen a few times. J is TRBJ2-7 and V is TRBV7-9, with TRBD1 matching over 7 bases. This CDR3 is built from 15 residues. The germline gives CDR1 SEHNR, CDR2 FQNEAQ (reference sequence). Trimming removed 5 bases from V and 1 base from J; junction bases left unmatched: 8. The CDR3 sequence is CASSAGTEWSYEQYF. The CDR3 nucleotides read TGTGCCAGCAGCGCCGGGACAGAGTGGTCCTACGAGCAGTACTTC.

This chain joins TRBV25-1 and TRBJ2-5, with D uncertain. This CDR3 is built from 15 residues. The germline gives CDR1 MGHDK, CDR2 SYGVNS. V was shortened by 8 bases and J by 1 base, with 17 bases between the two germline ends. CDR3 DNA: TGTGCCAGCGGGGTTTTCGGCGGCAGCCAAGAGACCCAGTACTTC. This encodes CASGVFGGSQETQYF.

This sequence joins TRBV11-2 and TRBJ1-1; TRBD1 might be the D (6 bases). The CDR3 has 17 amino acids. Germline lookup yields CDR1 SGHAT and CDR2 FQNNGV. Trimming removed 0 bases at V and 5 bases at J, with 19 bases between. CDR3 residues: CASSLEKAGVSSTEAFF. The CDR3 nucleotides read TGTGCCAGCAGCTTAGAAAAGGCAGGGGTTTCGAGTACTGAAGCTTTCTTT. The whole variable domain, remainder taken from reference TRBV11-2 and TRBJ1-1, is EAGVAQSPRYKIIEKRQSVAFWCNPISGHATLYWYQQILGQGPKLLIQFQNNGVVDDSQLPKDRFSAERLKGVDSTLKIQPAKLEDSAVYLCASSLEKAGVSSTEAFFGQGTRLTVV.

V is TRBV20-1 and J is TRBJ2-7; D may match TRBD1 or TRBD2 (5 bases each). Looked up from germline, CDR1 is DFQATT and CDR2 is SNEGSKA (reference sequence). There are 14 residues in the CDR3. CDR3 bases: TGCAGGGCTGCCCGGGACCCACAAACCAACGAGCAGTACTTC. Translated: CRAARDPQTNEQYF.

Only a few counts were recorded for this clonotype. V gene TRBV5-6 combines with J gene TRBJ2-4; tentatively, D is TRBD1 (5 bases). The end of the DNA aligns better with TRBJ2-5, so the J call may be wrong. CDR1 is SGHDT, CDR2 YYEEEE, per germline. There are 16 residues in the CDR3. The CDR3 nucleotides read TGTGCCAGCAGCCTACTCCTGACAGCCCGCCAAGAGACCCAGTACTTC. This translates into CASSLLLTARQETQYF.

The chain joins TRBV10-3 to TRBJ1-5; D might be TRBD1 (6 bases). The length of the CDR3 is 12 residues. V lost 8 bases and J lost 3, with 8 bases in between. Looked up from germline, CDR1 is ENHRY and CDR2 is SYGVKD. Here the CDR3 reads CAIRTANQPQHF. The CDR3 coding sequence is TGTGCCATCCGGACAGCCAATCAGCCCCAGCATTTT.

This clonotype was seen only a few times. The junction departs from the called germline gene at one end, perhaps through a read error. V gene TRBV29-1 combines with J gene TRBJ2-1; 11 bases match TRBD1. CDR1 is SQVTM, CDR2 ANQGSEA, per germline. This CDR3 is 14 amino acids long. The CDR3 region is CSVIGQGAGNGQFF. CDR3 nucleotide sequence: TGCAGCGTTATCGGACAGGGGGCAGGCAATGGGCAGTTCTTC.

This clonotype was counted between two and nine times. One end of the junction fails to match germline, which may point to a read error. This chain links TRBV7-7 with TRBJ2-7, with D tentatively TRBD1 (6 bases). The CDR3 extends over 15 amino acids. Germline V gene sequence: CDR1 SSHAT, CDR2 FNYEAQ (reference sequence). CDR3 coding DNA: TGTGCTAGCAGCTTAGCATCCGGGACAAGCTACGAGCAGTACTTC. As protein: CASSLASGTSYEQYF.

This clonotype was detected ten times or more. V gene TRBV7-3 combines with J gene TRBJ1-1; D not certain. Per germline, CDR1 SGHTA and CDR2 FQGTGA. Trimming left V 3 bases short and J 0 bases short, with 5 bases between. The CDR3 totals 13 residues. Written as DNA, the CDR3 is TGTGCCAGCAGCTTTAATATGAACACTGAAGCTTTCTTT. Amino acid sequence: CASSFNMNTEAFF.